Presented here are 25 T cell receptor beta chains from one specimen sequenced in a study of shared clonotypes between healthy human individuals. Terminally differentiated effector memory CD45RA+ cells were excluded from the naive CD8 cells, which were CD45RO-negative and positively selected for CCR7. The protocol was immunoSEQ multiplex PCR, while the TCRdb copy is restricted to in-frame clones and leaves out a portion. The data contain around 700,000 clones, approximately 90% of them singletons. The specimen was naive CD8+ T cells sorted from blood. These receptors were collected from a man between 25 and 39 years old in good health.

This clone was seen once. This sequence joins TRBV7-8 and TRBJ2-2; D remains ambiguous. The V end was cut by 0 bases, the J end by 6 bases, with 2 bases between. CDR3 size: 12 residues. Germline V CDR1 and CDR2: SGHVS, FQNEAQ. The CDR3 DNA reads TGTGCCAGCAGCTTAGCGTCCGGGGAGCTGTTTTTT. It yields the protein CASSLASGELFF.

This clone was seen just once. One end of the junction varies from germline; a read error may be responsible. In the same sample, other DNA sequences code for this CDR3. This sequence joins TRBV7-9 and TRBJ2-3; 11 bases are a match to TRBD2. There are 14 residues in the CDR3. Looked up from germline, CDR1 is SEHNR and CDR2 is FQNEAQ (reference sequence). CDR3 in amino acids: CASIGTSGTDTQYF. DNA for the CDR3: TGCGCCAGCATCGGGACTAGCGGAACAGATACGCAGTATTTT.

This rearrangement joins TRBV7-9 to TRBJ1-2, with 10 bases aligning to TRBD1. The CDR3 sequence is 15 residues long. Germline loops: CDR1 SEHNR, CDR2 FQNEAQ (reference sequence). Unmatched junction bases numbered 9, after V lost 8 bases and J lost 3 bases. CDR3 amino acids: CASRDRGSGDYGYTF. Written as DNA, the CDR3 is TGTGCCAGCCGGGACAGGGGATCCGGAGACTATGGCTACACCTTC.

The J gene is TRBJ2-7, the V gene TRBV30; a possible D gene is TRBD2 (5 bases). Germline CDR1 GTSNPN, CDR2 SVGIG (reference sequence). Trimming left V 4 bases short and J 6 bases short, with 16 bases between. This CDR3 has 13 residues. The CDR3 spells CAWNRGRFAEQYF. The CDR3 nucleotides are TGTGCCTGGAATAGAGGGCGATTTGCCGAGCAGTACTTC.

The chain employs TRBV6-1 and TRBJ2-1, with 12 bases that match TRBD2. V shed 9 bases and J 4 bases; nucleotides not matched to a gene: 4. The CDR3 sequence is 14 residues long. The germline V gene has CDR1 MNHNS and CDR2 SASEGT. Written as DNA, the CDR3 is TGTGCCAGTTGGACTAGCGGGGTTTACAATGAGCAGTTCTTC. Translated: CASWTSGVYNEQFF.

This clone was recorded once. CDR3 sequence reads: CASRPWGALGQPQHF. Here the CDR3 DNA reads TGTGCAAGTCGCCCATGGGGGGCGCTCGGTCAGCCCCAGCATTTT. The rearrangement uses TRBV12-2 and TRBJ1-5. TRBV12-2 is marked as a pseudogene. This CDR3 contains 15 residues.

The chain uses TRBV14 and TRBJ2-7; 9 nucleotides match TRBD1. J was trimmed by 3 bases and V by 4 bases; bases with no gene match: 7. The germline CDR1 and CDR2 sequences are SGHDN and FVKESK. This CDR3 spans 15 amino acids. The CDR3 DNA reads as TGTGCCAGCAGCCTTACCGGGACAGGGCTCTACGAGCAGTACTTC. Protein: CASSLTGTGLYEQYF.

This chain joins TRBV5-5 and TRBJ2-7; 8 positions match TRBD1. Germline values: CDR1 SGHKS, CDR2 YYEKEE (reference sequence). J was trimmed by 1 base and V by 4 bases; bases with no gene match: 7. The CDR3 totals 15 residues. This CDR3 is CASSRDRGGSYEQYF. The CDR3 DNA sequence: TGTGCCAGCAGCCGAGACAGGGGAGGTTCCTACGAGCAGTACTTC.

The chain's CDR3 is CASSQDGTSRNEQFF. CDR3 bases: TGTGCCAGCAGCCAAGACGGGACTAGCAGGAATGAGCAGTTCTTC. The rearrangement links TRBV14 to TRBJ2-1; 9 bases are shared with TRBD2. The J segment lost 7 bases and the V segment lost 0 bases, leaving 4 bases of the junction unmatched. The CDR3 sequence is 15 residues long. CDR1 is SGHDN and CDR2 is FVKESK in the germline V gene.

The rearrangement joins TRBV6-6 to TRBJ1-1, with TRBD1 matching 10 bases. The CDR3 loop spans 14 amino acids. Germline values: CDR1 MNHNY, CDR2 SVGAGI (reference sequence). V shed 4 bases, J shed 4 bases, and the junction held 3 bases outside the gene matches. The CDR3 region is CASSWDRGITEAFF. The CDR3 coding sequence is TGTGCCAGCAGTTGGGACAGGGGAATCACTGAAGCTTTCTTT.

This clone was detected once. The chain uses TRBV6-1 and TRBJ2-7, with 7 bases lining up with TRBD1. Germline CDR1 reads MNHNS; CDR2 reads SASEGT. The CDR3 consists of 14 residues. J was trimmed by 2 bases and V by 5 bases; bases with no gene match: 6. The CDR3 sequence is CASSTPGQPYEQYF. CDR3 bases: TGTGCCAGCAGTACTCCGGGACAGCCCTACGAGCAGTACTTC.

This rearrangement joins TRBV9 to TRBJ2-7; D might be TRBD1 (6 bases). Germline assignment: CDR1 SGDLS and CDR2 YYNGEE. Trimming cost V 4 bases and J 2 bases, with 19 bases left between them. The CDR3 consists of 16 residues. CDR3 sequence reads: CASSLSGTGLAYEQYF. The DNA for the CDR3 is TGTGCCAGCAGCCTCTCCGGAACAGGGCTAGCCTACGAGCAGTACTTC.

The CDR3 here is CASSSTLTGELFF. In DNA, the CDR3 is TGTGCCAGCAGTTCCACACTTACCGGGGAGCTGTTTTTT. The chain couples TRBV6-5 to TRBJ2-2; unclear D gene. This CDR3 region has 13 residues. Germline V gene data show CDR1 as MNHEY and CDR2 as SVGAGI. V dropped 4 bases and J dropped 5 bases, with 8 bases sitting between them.

This clone came up once. V gene TRBV11-2 combines with J gene TRBJ2-3; D is possibly TRBD2 (6 bases). Germline V lookup: CDR1 SGHAT, CDR2 FQNNGV. The CDR3 has 15 residues. Trimming stripped 3 bases from V and 4 bases from J, with 14 bases between. This CDR3 is CASSFPGGAADTQYF. DNA for the CDR3: TGTGCCAGCAGCTTCCCTGGCGGGGCGGCAGATACGCAGTATTTT.

In its sample, this clone was seen once. The chain recombines TRBV7-6 with TRBJ2-3; possible D gene TRBD1, 5 bases. Trimming left V 2 bases short and J 3 bases short, with 12 bases between. This CDR3 is built from 15 residues. Germline CDR1 and CDR2: SGHVS and FNYEAQ. CDR3 coding DNA: TGTGCCAGCAGCTTAACCTCCGACAGAACAGATACGCAGTATTTT. Amino acid sequence: CASSLTSDRTDTQYF.

The chain couples TRBV19 to TRBJ2-1; tentatively, D is TRBD2 (6 bases). There are 12 residues in the CDR3. CDR1 is LNHDA and CDR2 is SQIVND in the germline V gene (reference sequence). The V gene lost 9 bases and the J gene lost 5 bases, with 11 bases spanning the gap. The CDR3 DNA reads as TGTGCCAGCTGGGACTTAAACAATGAGCAGTTCTTC. Residues: CASWDLNNEQFF.

The chain uses TRBV7-2 and TRBJ1-1, with 9 bases matching TRBD1. V was pared by 2 bases and J by 1 base, with 11 bases of the junction left unmatched. The germline V gene has CDR1 SGHTA and CDR2 FQGNSA. This CDR3 comprises 18 residues. CDR3 amino acids: CASSLPGQGRAPNTEAFF. The CDR3 DNA follows: TGTGCCAGCAGCTTACCGGGACAGGGCCGGGCGCCGAACACTGAAGCTTTCTTT. The full variable domain, in which reference TRBV7-2 and TRBJ1-1 provide the parts outside the CDR3, is GAGVSQSPSNKVTEKGKDVELRCDPISGHTALYWYRQSLGQGLEFLIYFQGNSAPDKSGLPSDRFSAERTGGSVSTLTIQRTQQEDSAVYLCASSLPGQGRAPNTEAFFGQGTRLTVV.

The chain couples TRBV4-3 to TRBJ2-5; 8 positions agree with TRBD1. CDR1 is LGHNA and CDR2 is YSLEER in the germline V gene. The CDR3 length is 16 residues. V was clipped by 0 bases and J by 0 bases; unmatched bases: 3. The CDR3 reads CASSQDADRDQETQYF. In nucleotides, the CDR3 is TGCGCCAGCAGCCAAGACGCGGACAGGGACCAAGAGACCCAGTACTTC.

J is TRBJ2-1 and V is TRBV7-9, with TRBD2 matching 7 bases. Unmatched junction bases numbered 10, after V lost 3 bases and J lost 5 bases. The CDR3 is made up of 16 amino acids. Germline V gene data show CDR1 as SEHNR and CDR2 as FQNEAQ (reference sequence). The CDR3 is CASSLAQGDYNNEQFF. The CDR3 DNA reads TGTGCCAGCAGCTTGGCCCAAGGGGACTACAACAATGAGCAGTTCTTC.

The rearrangement joins TRBV28 to TRBJ2-4; the match to TRBD1 covers 7 bases. The CDR3 covers 14 residues. Per germline, CDR1 MDHEN and CDR2 SYDVKM. V gave up 4 bases and J gave up 12 bases; unmatched junction bases: 12. Here the CDR3 reads CASSWGYGTVSQYF. CDR3 nucleotide sequence: TGTGCCAGCAGTTGGGGCTATGGGACAGTGAGTCAGTACTTC. Full variable domain (rest looked up from reference TRBV28 and TRBJ2-4): DVKVTQSSRYLVKRTGEKVFLECVQDMDHENMFWYRQDPGLGLRLIYFSYDVKMKEKGDIPEGYSVSREKKERFSLILESASTNQTSMYLCASSWGYGTVSQYFGAGTRLSVL.

This clone was recorded a few times. The V call is TRBV10-3, the J call TRBJ2-7; weak D call: TRBD1 (6 bases). Deletions cut 2 bases from V and 1 base from J, with 6 bases between. This CDR3 spans 13 amino acids. Germline CDR1 is ENHRY and CDR2 is SYGVKD. The CDR3 is CAISEGQSYEQYF. The DNA of the CDR3 is TGTGCCATCAGTGAGGGACAGTCCTACGAGCAGTACTTC.

This chain links TRBV27 with TRBJ2-3; D call uncertain. The CDR3 spans 14 residues. CDR1 and CDR2 from the germline V gene are MNHEY and SMNVEV (reference sequence). V was pared by 5 bases and J by 1 base, with 10 bases between. CDR3: CASSILVGTDTQYF. CDR3 DNA sequence: TGTGCCAGCAGTATCCTCGTTGGCACAGATACGCAGTATTTT.

Concerning this clone: Because the CDR3's place on the DNA is in doubt, the DNA is left out and the CDR3 is given as listed by TCRdb. The V call is TRBV9, the J call TRBJ2-1; the D segment call TRBD2 is taken from the table without a DNA check. The CDR3 length equals 13 residues, ends included. In germline, CDR1 is SGDLS, CDR2 YYNGEE. The CDR3 protein is CASSVGGGSPPFF.

The V call is TRBV2, the J call TRBJ1-5, with TRBD1 matching 7 bases. This CDR3 is built from 15 residues. V lost 2 bases to trimming and J lost 8 bases; unmatched junction nucleotides: 9. Germline V gene sequence: CDR1 SNHLY, CDR2 FYNNEI. As DNA, the CDR3 is TGTGCCAGCAGTGAATACAGGGGCCTGGAGGAGCCCCAGCATTTT. Translating it yields CASSEYRGLEEPQHF.

The chain joins TRBV27 to TRBJ1-5, with D hard to call. The CDR3 contains 13 residues. The germline V gene encodes CDR1 MNHEY and CDR2 SMNVEV (reference sequence). The V and J ends lost 0 bases and 5 bases respectively, with 5 bases between them. CDR3 coding DNA: TGTGCCAGCAGTTTATCAGTCGATCAGCCCCAGCATTTT. Its translation is CASSLSVDQPQHF.